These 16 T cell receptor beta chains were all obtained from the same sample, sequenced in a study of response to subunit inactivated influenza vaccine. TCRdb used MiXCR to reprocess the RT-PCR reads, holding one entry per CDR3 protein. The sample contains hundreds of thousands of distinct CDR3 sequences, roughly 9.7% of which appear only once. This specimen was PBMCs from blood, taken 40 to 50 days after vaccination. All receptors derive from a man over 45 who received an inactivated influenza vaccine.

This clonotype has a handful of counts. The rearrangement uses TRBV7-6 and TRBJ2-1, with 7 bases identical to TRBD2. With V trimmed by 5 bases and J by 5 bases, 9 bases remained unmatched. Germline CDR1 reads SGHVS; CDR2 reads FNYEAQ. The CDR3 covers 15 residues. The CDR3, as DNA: TGTGCCAGCAGCCCACAGGCTAGCGGAAACAATGAGCAGTTCTTC. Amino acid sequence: CASSPQASGNNEQFF.

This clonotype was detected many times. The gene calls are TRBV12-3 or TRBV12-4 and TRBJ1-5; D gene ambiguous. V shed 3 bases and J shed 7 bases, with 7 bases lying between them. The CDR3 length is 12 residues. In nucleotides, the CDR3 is TGTGCCAGCAGTTTCCTGGGACAGCCCCAGCATTTT. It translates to CASSFLGQPQHF.

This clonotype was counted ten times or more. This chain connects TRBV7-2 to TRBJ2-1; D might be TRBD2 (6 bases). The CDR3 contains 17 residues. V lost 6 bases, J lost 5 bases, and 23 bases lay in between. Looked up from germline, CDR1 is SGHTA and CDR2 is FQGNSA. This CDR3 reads CASSKLGTRLLDNEQFF. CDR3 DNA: TGTGCCAGCAGTAAACTCGGGACTCGCCTGCTAGACAATGAGCAGTTCTTC.

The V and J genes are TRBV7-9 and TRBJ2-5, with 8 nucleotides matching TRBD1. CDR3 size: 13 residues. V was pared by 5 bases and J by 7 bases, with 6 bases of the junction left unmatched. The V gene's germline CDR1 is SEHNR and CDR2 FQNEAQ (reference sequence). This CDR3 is CASSAGTGGTQYF. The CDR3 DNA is TGTGCCAGCAGCGCCGGGACAGGCGGGACCCAGTACTTC.

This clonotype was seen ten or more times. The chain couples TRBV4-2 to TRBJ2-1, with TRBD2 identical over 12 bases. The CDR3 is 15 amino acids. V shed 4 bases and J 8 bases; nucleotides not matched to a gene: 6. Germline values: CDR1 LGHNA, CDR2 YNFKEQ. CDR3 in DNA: TGTGCCAGCAGCCGAGCTAGCGGGAGGGGGGATGAGCAGTTCTTC. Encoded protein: CASSRASGRGDEQFF.

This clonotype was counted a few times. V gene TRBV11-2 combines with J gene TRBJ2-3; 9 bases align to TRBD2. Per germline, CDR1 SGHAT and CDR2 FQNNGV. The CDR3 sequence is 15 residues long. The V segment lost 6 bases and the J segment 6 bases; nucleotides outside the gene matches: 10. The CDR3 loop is CASRLAGSLADTQYF. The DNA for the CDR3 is TGTGCCAGCAGGCTAGCGGGATCATTAGCGGATACGCAGTATTTT.

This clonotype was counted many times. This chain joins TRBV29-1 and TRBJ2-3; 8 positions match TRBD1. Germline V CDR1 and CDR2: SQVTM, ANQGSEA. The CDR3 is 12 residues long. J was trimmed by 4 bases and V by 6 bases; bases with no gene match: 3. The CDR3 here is CSVETGADTQYF. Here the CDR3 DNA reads TGCAGCGTCGAGACAGGGGCAGATACGCAGTATTTT.

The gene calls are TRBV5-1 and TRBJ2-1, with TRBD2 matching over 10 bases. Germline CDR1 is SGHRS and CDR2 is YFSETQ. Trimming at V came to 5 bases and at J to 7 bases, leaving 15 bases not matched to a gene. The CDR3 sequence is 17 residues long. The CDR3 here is CASRTGTSGISENEQFF. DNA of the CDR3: TGCGCCAGCAGGACCGGAACTAGCGGGATATCTGAAAATGAGCAGTTCTTC.

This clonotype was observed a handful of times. CDR3 nucleotides: TGTGCCAGCAGCTTCGGACAGGATCGGGCTTTCTTT. This translates into CASSFGQDRAFF. The rearrangement uses TRBV6-1 and TRBJ1-1, with 7 bases identical to TRBD1. The germline gives CDR1 MNHNS, CDR2 SASEGT. The J segment lost 11 bases and the V segment lost 6 bases, leaving 9 bases of the junction unmatched. The CDR3 contains 12 residues.

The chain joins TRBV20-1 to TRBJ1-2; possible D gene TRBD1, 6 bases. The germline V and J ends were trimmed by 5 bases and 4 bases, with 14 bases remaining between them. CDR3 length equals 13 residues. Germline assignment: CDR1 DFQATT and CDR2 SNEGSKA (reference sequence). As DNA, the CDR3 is TGCAGTGCTGGAGGGGGGACTCTCTATGGCTACACCTTC. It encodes CSAGGGTLYGYTF.

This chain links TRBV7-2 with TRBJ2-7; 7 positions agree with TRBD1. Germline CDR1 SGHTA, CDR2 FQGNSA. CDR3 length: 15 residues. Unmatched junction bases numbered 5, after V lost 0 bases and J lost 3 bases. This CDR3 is CASSLARTGGYEQYF. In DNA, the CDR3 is TGTGCCAGCAGCTTAGCCCGGACAGGAGGCTACGAGCAGTACTTC.

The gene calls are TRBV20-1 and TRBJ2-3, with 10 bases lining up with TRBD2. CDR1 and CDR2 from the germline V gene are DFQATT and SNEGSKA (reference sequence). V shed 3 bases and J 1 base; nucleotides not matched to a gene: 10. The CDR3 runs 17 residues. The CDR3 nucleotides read TGCAGTGCTAGGGGGAGCGGGAGGGCCGGGGGCACAGATACGCAGTATTTT. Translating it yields CSARGSGRAGGTDTQYF.

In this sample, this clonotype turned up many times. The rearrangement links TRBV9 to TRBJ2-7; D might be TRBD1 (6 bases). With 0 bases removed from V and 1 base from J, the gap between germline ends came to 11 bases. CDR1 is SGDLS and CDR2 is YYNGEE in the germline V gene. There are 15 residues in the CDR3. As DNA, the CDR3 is TGTGCCAGCAGCGTAGGGACAGTATCTTCCTACGAGCAGTACTTC. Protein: CASSVGTVSSYEQYF.

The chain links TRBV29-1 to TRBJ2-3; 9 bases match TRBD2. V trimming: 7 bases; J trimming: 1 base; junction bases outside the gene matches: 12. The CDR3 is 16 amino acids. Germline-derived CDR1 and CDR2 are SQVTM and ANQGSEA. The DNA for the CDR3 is TGCAGCGCTAGGGGACTAGCTGATAAAGGCACAGATACGCAGTATTTT. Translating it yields CSARGLADKGTDTQYF.

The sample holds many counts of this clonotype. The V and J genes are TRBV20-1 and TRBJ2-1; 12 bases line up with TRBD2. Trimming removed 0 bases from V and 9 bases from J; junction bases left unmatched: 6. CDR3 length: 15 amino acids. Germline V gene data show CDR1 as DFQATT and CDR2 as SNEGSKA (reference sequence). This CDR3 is CSARDRLAGVGEQFF. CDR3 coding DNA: TGCAGTGCTAGAGATCGACTAGCGGGAGTGGGTGAGCAGTTCTTC.

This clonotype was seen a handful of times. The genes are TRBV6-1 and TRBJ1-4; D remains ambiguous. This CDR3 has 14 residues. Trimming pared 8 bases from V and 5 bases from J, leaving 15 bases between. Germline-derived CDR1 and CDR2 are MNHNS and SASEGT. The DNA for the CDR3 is TGTGCCAGCCGCCCACCCCAACCAAATGAAAAACTGTTTTTT. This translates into CASRPPQPNEKLFF.